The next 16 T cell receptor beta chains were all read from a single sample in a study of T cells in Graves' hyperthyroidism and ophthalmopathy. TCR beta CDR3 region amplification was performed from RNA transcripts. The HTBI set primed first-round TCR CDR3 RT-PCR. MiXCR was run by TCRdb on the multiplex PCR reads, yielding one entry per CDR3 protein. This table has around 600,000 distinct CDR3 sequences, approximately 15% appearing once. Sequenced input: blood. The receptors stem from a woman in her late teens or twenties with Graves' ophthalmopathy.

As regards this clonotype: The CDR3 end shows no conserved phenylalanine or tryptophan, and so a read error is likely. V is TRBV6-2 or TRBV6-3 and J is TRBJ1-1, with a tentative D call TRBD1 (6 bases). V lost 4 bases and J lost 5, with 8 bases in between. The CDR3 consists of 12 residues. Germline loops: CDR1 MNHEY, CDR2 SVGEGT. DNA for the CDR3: TGTGCCAGCAGTTCACAGGGAACTGAAGCTTTCCTT. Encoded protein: CASSSQGTEAFL.

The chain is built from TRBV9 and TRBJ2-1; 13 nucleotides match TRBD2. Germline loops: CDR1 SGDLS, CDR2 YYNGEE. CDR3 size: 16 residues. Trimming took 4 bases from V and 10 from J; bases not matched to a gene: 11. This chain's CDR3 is CASSPRLAGGRVEQFF. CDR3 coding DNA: TGTGCCAGCAGCCCCAGACTAGCGGGAGGCCGGGTGGAGCAGTTCTTC.

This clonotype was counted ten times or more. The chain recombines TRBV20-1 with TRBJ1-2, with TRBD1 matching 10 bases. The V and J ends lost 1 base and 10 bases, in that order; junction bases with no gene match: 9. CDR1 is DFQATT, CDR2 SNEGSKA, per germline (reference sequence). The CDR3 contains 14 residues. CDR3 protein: CSARAPGQGHLYTF. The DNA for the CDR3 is TGCAGTGCTAGAGCACCGGGACAGGGGCATCTCTACACCTTC.

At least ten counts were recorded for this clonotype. The CDR3 sequence is CASSYSTLAEAFF. CDR3 nucleotides: TGTGCCAGCAGTTACTCGACACTAGCTGAAGCTTTCTTT. The chain is built from TRBV6-2 or TRBV6-3 and TRBJ1-1; D gene ambiguous. This CDR3 is built from 13 residues. The V end lost 0 bases, the J end lost 6 bases, and 8 bases lay between the germline ends. In germline, CDR1 is MNHEY, CDR2 SVGEGT.

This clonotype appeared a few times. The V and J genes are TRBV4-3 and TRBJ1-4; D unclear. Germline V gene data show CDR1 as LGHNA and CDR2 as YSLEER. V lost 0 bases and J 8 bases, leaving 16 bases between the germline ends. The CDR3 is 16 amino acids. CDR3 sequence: CASSQEGAPGGEKLFF. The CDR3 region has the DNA TGCGCCAGCAGCCAAGAGGGAGCCCCGGGTGGGGAAAAACTGTTTTTT.

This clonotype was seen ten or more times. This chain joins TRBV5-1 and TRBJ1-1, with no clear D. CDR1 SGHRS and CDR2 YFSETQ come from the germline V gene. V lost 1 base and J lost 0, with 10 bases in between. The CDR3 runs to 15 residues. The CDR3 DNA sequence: TGCGCCAGCAGCTTGAGTTCTGGGATGAACACTGAAGCTTTCTTT. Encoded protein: CASSLSSGMNTEAFF.

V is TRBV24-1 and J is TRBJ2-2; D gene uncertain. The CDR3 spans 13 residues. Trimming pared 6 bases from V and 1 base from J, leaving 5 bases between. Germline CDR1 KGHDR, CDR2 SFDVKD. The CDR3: CATSRRNTGELFF. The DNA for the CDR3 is TGTGCCACCAGTAGACGGAACACCGGGGAGCTGTTTTTT.

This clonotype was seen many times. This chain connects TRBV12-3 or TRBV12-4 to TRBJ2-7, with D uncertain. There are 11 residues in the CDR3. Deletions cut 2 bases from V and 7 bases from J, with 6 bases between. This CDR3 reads CASSLRREQYF. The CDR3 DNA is TGTGCCAGCAGTTTAAGAAGGGAGCAGTACTTC.

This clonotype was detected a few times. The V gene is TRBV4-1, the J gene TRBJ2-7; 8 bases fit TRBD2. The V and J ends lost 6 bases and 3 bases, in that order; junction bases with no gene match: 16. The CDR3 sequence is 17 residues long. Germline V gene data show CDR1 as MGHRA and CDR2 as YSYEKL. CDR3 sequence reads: CASSRLPGTRGDYEQYF. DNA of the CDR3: TGCGCCAGCAGTAGGTTACCCGGGACTAGAGGAGACTACGAGCAGTACTTC.

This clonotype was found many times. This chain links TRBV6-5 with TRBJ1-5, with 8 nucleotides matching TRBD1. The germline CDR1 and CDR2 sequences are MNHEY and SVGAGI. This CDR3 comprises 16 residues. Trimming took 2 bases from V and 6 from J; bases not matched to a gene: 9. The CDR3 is CASSYLSGGGGQPQHF. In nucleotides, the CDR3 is TGTGCCAGCAGTTACCTTTCAGGGGGCGGGGGTCAGCCCCAGCATTTT.

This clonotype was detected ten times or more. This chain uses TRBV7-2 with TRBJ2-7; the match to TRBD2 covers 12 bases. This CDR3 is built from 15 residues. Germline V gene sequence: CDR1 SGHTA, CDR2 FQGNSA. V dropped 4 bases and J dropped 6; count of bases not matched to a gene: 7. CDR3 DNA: TGTGCCAGCAGCTGGACACTAGCGGGAGGTCGCGAGCAGTACTTC. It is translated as CASSWTLAGGREQYF.

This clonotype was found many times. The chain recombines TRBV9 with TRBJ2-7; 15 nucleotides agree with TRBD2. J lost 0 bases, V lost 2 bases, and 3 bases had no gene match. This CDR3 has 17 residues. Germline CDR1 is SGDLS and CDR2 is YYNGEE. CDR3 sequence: CASSVGLAGGSSYEQYF. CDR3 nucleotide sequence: TGTGCCAGCAGCGTCGGACTAGCGGGAGGGAGCTCCTACGAGCAGTACTTC.

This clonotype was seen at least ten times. CDR3 in DNA: TGCGCCAGTTCCACAGCGGGAGGCTTTCGCACAGATACGCAGTATTTT. Residues: CASSTAGGFRTDTQYF. The chain recombines TRBV5-1 with TRBJ2-3; TRBD2 matches 9 bases. CDR1 is SGHRS, CDR2 YFSETQ, per germline. V lost 8 bases to trimming and J lost 1 base; unmatched junction nucleotides: 11. CDR3 size: 16 residues. Full variable domain (remainder filled in from reference TRBV5-1 and TRBJ2-3): KAGVTQTPRYLIKTRGQQVTLSCSPISGHRSVSWYQQTPGQGLQFLFEYFSETQRNKGNFPGRFSGRQFSNSRSEMNVSTLELGDSALYLCASSTAGGFRTDTQYFGPGTRLTVL.

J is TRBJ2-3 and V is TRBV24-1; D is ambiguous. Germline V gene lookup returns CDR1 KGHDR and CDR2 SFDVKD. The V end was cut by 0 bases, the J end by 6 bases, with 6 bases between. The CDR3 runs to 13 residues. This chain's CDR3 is CATSDLDGDTQYF. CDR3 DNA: TGTGCCACCAGTGATTTGGATGGGGATACGCAGTATTTT.

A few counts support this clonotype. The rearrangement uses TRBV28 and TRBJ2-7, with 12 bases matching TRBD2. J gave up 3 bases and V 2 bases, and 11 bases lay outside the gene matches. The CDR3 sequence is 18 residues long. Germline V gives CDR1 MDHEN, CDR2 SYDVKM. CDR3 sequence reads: CASSLLGLAGNSDYEQYF. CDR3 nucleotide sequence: TGTGCCAGCAGTTTACTTGGACTAGCGGGAAACTCTGACTACGAGCAGTACTTC.

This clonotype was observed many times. CDR3 sequence: CSARVRERAYNEQFF. The CDR3 DNA reads TGCAGTGCTAGGGTGCGGGAGAGAGCCTACAATGAGCAGTTCTTC. This chain connects TRBV20-1 to TRBJ2-1; TRBD2 agrees at 7 bases. In germline, CDR1 is DFQATT, CDR2 SNEGSKA (reference sequence). Trimming cost V 3 bases and J 2 bases; bases outside gene matches: 7. The CDR3 loop spans 15 amino acids.